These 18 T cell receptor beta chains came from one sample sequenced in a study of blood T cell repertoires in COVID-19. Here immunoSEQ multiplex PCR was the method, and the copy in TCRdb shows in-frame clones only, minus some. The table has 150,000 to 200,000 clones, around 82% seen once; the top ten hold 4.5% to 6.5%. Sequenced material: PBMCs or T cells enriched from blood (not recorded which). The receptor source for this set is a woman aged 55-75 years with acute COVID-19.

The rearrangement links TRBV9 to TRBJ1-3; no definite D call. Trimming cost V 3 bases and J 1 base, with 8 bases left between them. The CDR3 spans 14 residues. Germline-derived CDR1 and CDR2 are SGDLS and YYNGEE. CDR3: CASSGRESGNTIYF. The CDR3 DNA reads TGTGCCAGCAGCGGACGGGAATCTGGAAACACCATATATTTT.

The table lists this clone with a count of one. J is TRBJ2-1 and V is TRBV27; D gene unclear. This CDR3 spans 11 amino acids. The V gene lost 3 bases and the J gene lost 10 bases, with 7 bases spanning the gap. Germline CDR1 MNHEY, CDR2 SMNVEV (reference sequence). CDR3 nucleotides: TGTGCCAGCAGTTTCGGCGGCGAGCAGTTCTTC. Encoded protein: CASSFGGEQFF.

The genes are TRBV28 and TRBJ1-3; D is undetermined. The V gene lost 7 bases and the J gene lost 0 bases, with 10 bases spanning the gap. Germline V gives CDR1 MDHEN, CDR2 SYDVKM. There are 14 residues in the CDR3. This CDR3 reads CASNTVSSGNTIYF. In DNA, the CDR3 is TGTGCCAGCAACACCGTATCCTCTGGAAACACCATATATTTT. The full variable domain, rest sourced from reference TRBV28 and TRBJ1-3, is DVKVTQSSRYLVKRTGEKVFLECVQDMDHENMFWYRQDPGLGLRLIYFSYDVKMKEKGDIPEGYSVSREKKERFSLILESASTNQTSMYLCASNTVSSGNTIYFGEGSWLTVV.

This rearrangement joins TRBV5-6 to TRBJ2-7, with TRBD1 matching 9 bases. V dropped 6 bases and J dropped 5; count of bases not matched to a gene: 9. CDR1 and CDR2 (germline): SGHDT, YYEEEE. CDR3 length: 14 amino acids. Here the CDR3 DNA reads TGTGCCAGCACCTTCCGGGGACAGGGTAACGAGCAGTACTTC. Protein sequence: CASTFRGQGNEQYF.

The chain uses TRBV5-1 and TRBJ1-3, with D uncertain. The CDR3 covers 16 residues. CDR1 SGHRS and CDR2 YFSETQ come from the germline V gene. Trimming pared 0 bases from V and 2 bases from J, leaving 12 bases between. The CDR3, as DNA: TGCGCCAGCAGCTTGGCCGCGGAACCGCCTGGAAACACCATATATTTT. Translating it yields CASSLAAEPPGNTIYF.

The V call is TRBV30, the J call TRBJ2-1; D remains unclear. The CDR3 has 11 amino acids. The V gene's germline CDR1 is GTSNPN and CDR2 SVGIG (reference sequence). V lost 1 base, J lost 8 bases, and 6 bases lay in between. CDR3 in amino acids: CAWSGAYEQFF. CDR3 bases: TGTGCCTGGAGTGGGGCGTATGAGCAGTTCTTC.

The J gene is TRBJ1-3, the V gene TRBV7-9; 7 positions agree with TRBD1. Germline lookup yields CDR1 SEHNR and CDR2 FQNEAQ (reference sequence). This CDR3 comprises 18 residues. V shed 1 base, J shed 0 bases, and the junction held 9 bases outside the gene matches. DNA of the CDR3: TGTGCCAGCAGCTTAGGAGACAGGGAGCACATCTCTGGAAACACCATATATTTT. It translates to CASSLGDREHISGNTIYF.

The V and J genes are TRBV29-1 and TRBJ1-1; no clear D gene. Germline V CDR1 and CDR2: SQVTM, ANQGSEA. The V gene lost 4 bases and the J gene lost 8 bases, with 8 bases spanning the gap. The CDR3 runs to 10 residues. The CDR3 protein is CSVAQIEAFF. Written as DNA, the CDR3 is TGCAGCGTTGCACAGATCGAAGCTTTCTTT.

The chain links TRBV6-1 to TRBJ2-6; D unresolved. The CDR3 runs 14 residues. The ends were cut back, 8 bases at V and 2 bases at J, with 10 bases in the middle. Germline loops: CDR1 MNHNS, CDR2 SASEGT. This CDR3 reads CASLDQAGANVLTF. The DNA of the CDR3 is TGTGCCAGCCTAGACCAAGCTGGGGCCAACGTCCTGACTTTC.

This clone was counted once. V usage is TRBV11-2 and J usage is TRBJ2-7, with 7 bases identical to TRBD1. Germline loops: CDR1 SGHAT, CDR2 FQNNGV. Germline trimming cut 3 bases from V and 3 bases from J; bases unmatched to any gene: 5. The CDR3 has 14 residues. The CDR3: CASSFDRDYYEQYF. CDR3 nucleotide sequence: TGTGCCAGCAGCTTCGACAGGGATTACTACGAGCAGTACTTC.

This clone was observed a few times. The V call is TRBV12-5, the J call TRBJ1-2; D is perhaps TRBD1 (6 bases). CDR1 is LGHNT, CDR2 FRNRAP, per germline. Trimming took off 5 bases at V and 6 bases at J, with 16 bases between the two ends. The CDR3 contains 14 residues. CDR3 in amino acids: CASGHSAGAHGYTF. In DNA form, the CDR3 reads TGTGCTAGTGGTCATTCTGCGGGGGCGCATGGCTACACCTTC.

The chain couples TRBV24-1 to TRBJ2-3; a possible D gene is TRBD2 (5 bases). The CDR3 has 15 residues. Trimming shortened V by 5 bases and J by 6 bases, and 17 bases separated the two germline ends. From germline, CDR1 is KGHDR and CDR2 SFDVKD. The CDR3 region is CATSAHPGYGDTQYF. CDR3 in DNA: TGTGCCACCAGTGCCCACCCGGGATATGGGGATACGCAGTATTTT.

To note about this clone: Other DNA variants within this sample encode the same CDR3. This chain's CDR3 is CASSIQGTEAFF. The CDR3, as DNA: TGTGCCAGTAGTATTCAGGGGACTGAAGCTTTCTTT. The V call is TRBV19, the J call TRBJ1-1; TRBD1 is a possible D gene (6 bases). The CDR3 loop spans 12 amino acids. The germline V gene encodes CDR1 LNHDA and CDR2 SQIVND (reference sequence). Trimming removed 3 bases from V and 5 bases from J, with 7 bases in between.

CDR3 residues: CASSHGTSGGSSSYEQYV. The CDR3 DNA reads TGTGCCAGCAGCCATGGGACTAGCGGGGGCTCTTCCTCCTACGAGCAGTACGTC. V and J are TRBV14 and TRBJ2-7, with 14 nucleotides matching TRBD2. The CDR3 spans 18 residues. Germline values: CDR1 SGHDN, CDR2 FVKESK. V was pared by 3 bases and J by 0 bases, with 7 bases of the junction left unmatched.

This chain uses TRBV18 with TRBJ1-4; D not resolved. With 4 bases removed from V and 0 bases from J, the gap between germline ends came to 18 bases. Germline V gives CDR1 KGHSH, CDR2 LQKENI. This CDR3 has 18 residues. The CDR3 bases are TGTGCCAGCTCACTATTATCTCGGGAGGCCGCAACTAATGAAAAACTGTTTTTT. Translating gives CASSLLSREAATNEKLFF.

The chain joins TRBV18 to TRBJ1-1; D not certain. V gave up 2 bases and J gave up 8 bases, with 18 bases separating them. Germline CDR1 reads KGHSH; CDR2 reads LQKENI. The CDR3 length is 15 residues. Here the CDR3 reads CASSPAQTRAAEAFF. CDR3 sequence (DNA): TGTGCCAGCTCACCAGCCCAGACTCGTGCGGCCGAAGCTTTCTTT.

The CDR3 is CASSAYREHHNEQFF. CDR3 nucleotide sequence: TGTGCCAGCAGCGCTTACCGGGAGCATCACAATGAGCAGTTCTTC. J is TRBJ2-1 and V is TRBV9, with D tentatively TRBD2 (6 bases). The CDR3 spans 15 residues. Germline lookup yields CDR1 SGDLS and CDR2 YYNGEE. Trimming shortened V by 3 bases and J by 5 bases, and 15 bases separated the two germline ends. The full variable domain, in which reference TRBV9 and TRBJ2-1 provide the parts outside the CDR3, is DSGVTQTPKHLITATGQRVTLRCSPRSGDLSVYWYQQSLDQGLQFLIQYYNGEERAKGNILERFSAQQFPDLHSELNLSSLELGDSALYFCASSAYREHHNEQFFGPGTRLTVL.

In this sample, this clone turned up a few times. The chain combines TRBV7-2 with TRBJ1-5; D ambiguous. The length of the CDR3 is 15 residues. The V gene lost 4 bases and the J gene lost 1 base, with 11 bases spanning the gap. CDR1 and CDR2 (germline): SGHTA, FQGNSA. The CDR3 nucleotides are TGTGCCAGCAGCTGGAAGACGGGGAGCAATCAGCCCCAGCATTTT. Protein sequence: CASSWKTGSNQPQHF. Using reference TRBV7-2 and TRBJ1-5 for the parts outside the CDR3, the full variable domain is GAGVSQSPSNKVTEKGKDVELRCDPISGHTALYWYRQSLGQGLEFLIYFQGNSAPDKSGLPSDRFSAERTGGSVSTLTIQRTQQEDSAVYLCASSWKTGSNQPQHFGDGTRLSIL.